The T cell receptor (beta chain) described here comes from a study of blood T cells in healthy people across ages. General study points: Relative to aged donors, long-lived donors carried more naive CD4+ cells and displayed higher diversity.

CDR3 length equals 14 residues. Germline loops: CDR1 SGHAT, CDR2 FQNNGV. Healthy individuals of Caucasian origin from Russia, aged roughly 6 to 95, served as donors. Every donor provided approximately 9.2 milliliters of peripheral blood. At least 7 million PBMCs were isolated per sample. This clonotype was observed a handful of times. What it recognizes is unknown. One end of the junction varies from germline; a read error may be responsible. Primers used in a second PCR of roughly 6 to 11 cycles were a sample-barcoded 5' primer and a J-beta primer mix. TCRdb analysed the 5' RACE reads with MiXCR anew, one entry per CDR3 protein. The sample has 1,500,000 or so distinct CDR3 sequences, approximately 39% seen once.

The chain couples TRBV11-2 to TRBJ2-1; weak D call: TRBD2 (6 bases). Sample: blood. The origin of this receptor is a woman between 18 and 29 years old in good health. The CDR3 region has the DNA TGTGCCGGCAGCTTAGATAGGTGGGGGGATGAGCAGTTCTTC. This encodes CAGSLDRWGDEQFF.